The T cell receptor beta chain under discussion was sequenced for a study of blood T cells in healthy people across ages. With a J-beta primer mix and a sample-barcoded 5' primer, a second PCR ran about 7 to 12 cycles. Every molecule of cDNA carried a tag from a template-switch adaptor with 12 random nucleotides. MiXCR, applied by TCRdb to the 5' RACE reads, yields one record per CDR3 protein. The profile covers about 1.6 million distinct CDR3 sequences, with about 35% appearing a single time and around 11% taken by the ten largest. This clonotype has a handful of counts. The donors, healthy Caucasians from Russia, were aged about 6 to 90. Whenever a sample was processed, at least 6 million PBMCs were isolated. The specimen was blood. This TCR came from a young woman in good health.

The DNA for the CDR3 is TGTGCCAGCAGTTTGGGGGCCTCCAGCGGGGGAGTCACAGATACGCAGTATTTT. It yields the protein CASSLGASSGGVTDTQYF. The chain employs TRBV27 and TRBJ2-3; TRBD2 aligns across 8 bases. The CDR3 is made up of 18 amino acids. V was pared by 3 bases and J by 2 bases, with 13 bases of the junction left unmatched. CDR1 and CDR2 from the germline V gene are MNHEY and SMNVEV (reference sequence).